The 9 T cell receptor beta chains reported below all come from one sample, sequenced in a study of blood T cell repertoires in COVID-19. Assay used: immunoSEQ multiplex PCR; TCRdb lists only in-frame clones, some missing. The table lists 100,000 to 150,000 clones, 85% of them singletons. The specimen was peripheral blood. The receptors shown here come from a woman older than 75 with acute or convalescent COVID-19.

The chain is built from TRBV7-4 and TRBJ1-2; 8 bases agree with TRBD1. Germline trimming cut 8 bases from V and 4 bases from J; bases unmatched to any gene: 15. The germline V gene encodes CDR1 SGHVT and CDR2 SQSDAQ. There are 16 residues in the CDR3. CDR3 sequence: CASPLDRVRYTYGYTF. The CDR3 coding sequence is TGTGCCAGCCCCCTGGACAGGGTAAGGTACACCTATGGCTACACCTTC.

The V call is TRBV6-5, the J call TRBJ1-1, with 7 bases identical to TRBD1. V dropped 7 bases and J dropped 0; count of bases not matched to a gene: 5. CDR1 and CDR2 from the germline V gene are MNHEY and SVGAGI. There are 14 residues in the CDR3. The CDR3 loop reads CASNGDSMNTEAFF. The CDR3 region has the DNA TGTGCCAGCAATGGGGACAGCATGAACACTGAAGCTTTCTTT.

The DNA for the CDR3 is TGCGCCAGCAGCTTCCAGCCCGGGACAGGGACCTACGAGCAGTACTTC. Translation gives CASSFQPGTGTYEQYF. This rearrangement joins TRBV5-1 to TRBJ2-7, with 9 positions matching TRBD1. Germline assignment: CDR1 SGHRS and CDR2 YFSETQ. With 2 bases clipped from V and 2 bases from J, the junction kept 8 bases outside the gene matches. The CDR3 runs to 16 residues.

The CDR3 spells CASSLGLGNTEAFF. The CDR3 coding sequence is TGTGCCAGCAGCTTGGGACTCGGGAACACTGAAGCTTTCTTT. The V gene is TRBV9, the J gene TRBJ1-1; maybe TRBD1 (5 bases). Germline assignment: CDR1 SGDLS and CDR2 YYNGEE. The CDR3 totals 14 residues. The V end lost 4 bases, the J end lost 1 base, and 11 bases lay between the germline ends. The whole variable domain, filled in from reference TRBV9 and TRBJ1-1, reads DSGVTQTPKHLITATGQRVTLRCSPRSGDLSVYWYQQSLDQGLQFLIQYYNGEERAKGNILERFSAQQFPDLHSELNLSSLELGDSALYFCASSLGLGNTEAFFGQGTRLTVV.

The chain links TRBV11-1 to TRBJ1-1; 7 bases map to TRBD1. The CDR3 is 13 residues long. V trimming: 5 bases; J trimming: 5 bases; junction bases outside the gene matches: 5. CDR1 and CDR2 (germline): SGHAT, FQDESV (reference sequence). The CDR3 loop is CASSSQTGTEAFF. CDR3 DNA: TGTGCCAGCAGCAGCCAGACAGGGACTGAAGCTTTCTTT.

The gene calls are TRBV10-3 and TRBJ2-2, with D perhaps TRBD1 (6 bases). This CDR3 is built from 14 residues. V was cut by 4 bases and J by 5 bases, with 11 bases left in between. The germline V gene has CDR1 ENHRY and CDR2 SYGVKD. CDR3 bases: TGTGCCATCAGTGGGGGCAGGGGTACCGGGGAGCTGTTTTTT. Translated: CAISGGRGTGELFF.

The rearrangement joins TRBV7-9 to TRBJ1-1; perhaps TRBD1 as D (6 bases). This CDR3 spans 14 amino acids. Trimming took off 4 bases at V and 1 base at J, with 10 bases between the two ends. From germline, CDR1 is SEHNR and CDR2 FQNEAQ (reference sequence). The CDR3 DNA sequence: TGTGCCAGCAGCTCTACAGGGACGAACACTGAAGCTTTCTTT. It encodes CASSSTGTNTEAFF.

This clone was found a few times. The chain recombines TRBV29-1 with TRBJ1-3; perhaps TRBD1 as D (6 bases). Germline loops: CDR1 SQVTM, CDR2 ANQGSEA. V was trimmed by 3 bases and J by 7 bases, leaving 13 bases between them. The CDR3 covers 13 residues. CDR3 bases: TGCAGCGTTGAGAGACAGGATGCCAACACCATATATTTT. Residues: CSVERQDANTIYF.

The chain couples TRBV6-6 to TRBJ2-3; tentatively, D is TRBD1 (5 bases). Trimming cost V 5 bases and J 3 bases, with 9 bases left between them. CDR1 MNHNY and CDR2 SVGAGI come from the germline V gene (reference sequence). The CDR3 totals 13 residues. The CDR3 is CASSHDSTDTQYF. DNA for the CDR3: TGTGCCAGCAGTCACGACAGTACAGATACGCAGTATTTT.